Below are 26 T cell receptor beta chains sequenced from a single sample in a study of cytomegalovirus exposure and HLA in healthy donors. A multiplex PCR was run with 60 Vbeta primers and 13 Jbeta primers. Assay used: immunoSEQ multiplex PCR; TCRdb lists only in-frame clones, some missing. The sample contains around 180,000 clones, more than 85% of which appear only once. Material: PBMCs. The receptors were gathered from a girl under two years old in good health and CMV-seronegative.

V and J are TRBV7-2 and TRBJ2-5, with TRBD2 identical over 7 bases. V gave up 0 bases and J gave up 4 bases; unmatched junction bases: 8. CDR3 length equals 16 residues. CDR1 SGHTA and CDR2 FQGNSA come from the germline V gene. For the CDR3, the DNA is TGTGCCAGCAGCTTAGCAGATTTTGGGGGGGGAGAGACCCAGTACTTC. It codes for CASSLADFGGGETQYF.

This sequence joins TRBV5-4 and TRBJ1-2; 9 bases align to TRBD1. Losses at the gene ends were 0 bases for V and 4 bases for J; bases not matched to a gene: 13. The CDR3 consists of 18 residues. Germline V gene data show CDR1 as SGHNT and CDR2 as YYREEE (reference sequence). This CDR3 is CASSLEGTGRGRIYGYTF. For the CDR3, the DNA is TGTGCCAGCAGCTTGGAAGGGACAGGGCGAGGGAGGATCTATGGCTACACCTTC.

This clone occurred a few times. This sequence joins TRBV7-9 and TRBJ2-7, with TRBD1 matching 10 bases. The CDR3 has 17 amino acids. Germline V CDR1 and CDR2: SEHNR, FQNEAQ (reference sequence). After removal of 5 bases from V and 1 base from J, the junction contained 11 bases not matched to a gene. The CDR3 coding sequence is TGTGCCAGCAGCCCCGGGACCGGACAGGGGGGGTCCTACGAGCAGTACTTC. This translates into CASSPGTGQGGSYEQYF.

V and J are TRBV20-1 and TRBJ2-1; a possible D gene is TRBD2 (5 bases). This CDR3 comprises 11 residues. The germline V and J ends were trimmed by 2 bases and 10 bases, with 9 bases remaining between them. The V gene's germline CDR1 is DFQATT and CDR2 SNEGSKA (reference sequence). The CDR3 loop is CSARPIAEQFF. The CDR3 bases are TGCAGTGCTAGACCCATAGCGGAGCAGTTCTTC.

CDR3 sequence reads: CATRDRGRPDTQYF. The CDR3 nucleotides read TGTGCCACTCGGGACAGGGGGCGGCCAGATACGCAGTATTTT. This chain connects TRBV7-8 to TRBJ2-3, with 12 bases that match TRBD1. The V and J ends lost 10 bases and 4 bases, in that order; junction bases with no gene match: 6. The CDR3 extends over 14 amino acids. Germline V gene data show CDR1 as SGHVS and CDR2 as FQNEAQ. Supplemented by reference TRBV7-8 and TRBJ2-3, the full variable domain reads GAGVSQSPRYKVAKRGQDVALRCDPISGHVSLFWYQQALGQGPEFLTYFQNEAQLDKSGLPSDRFFAERPEGSVSTLKIQRTQQEDSAVYLCATRDRGRPDTQYFGPGTRLTVL.

The chain employs TRBV6-5 and TRBJ2-5, with a possible D match to TRBD2 (6 bases). Trimming shortened V by 1 base and J by 5 bases, and 8 bases separated the two germline ends. Germline V gene sequence: CDR1 MNHEY, CDR2 SVGAGI. The CDR3 length is 13 residues. The CDR3, as DNA: TGTGCCAGCAGTTACTGGGGGAGGGAGACCCAGTACTTC. Protein: CASSYWGRETQYF.

The chain links TRBV27 to TRBJ2-2; TRBD2 aligns across 8 bases. Unmatched junction bases numbered 5, after V lost 7 bases and J lost 4 bases. This CDR3 has 14 residues. CDR1 is MNHEY, CDR2 SMNVEV, per germline (reference sequence). CDR3 loop: CASTVAGSTGELFF. In DNA, the CDR3 is TGTGCCAGCACCGTAGCGGGAAGCACCGGGGAGCTGTTTTTT.

The chain uses TRBV9 and TRBJ2-3; D not certain. V lost 1 base and J lost 6, with 9 bases in between. This CDR3 is 13 amino acids long. CDR1 is SGDLS, CDR2 YYNGEE, per germline. The CDR3 nucleotides read TGTGCCAGCAGCGTAACAGCCGCGGATACGCAGTATTTT. Protein product: CASSVTAADTQYF.

V and J are TRBV15 and TRBJ2-5; 8 bases are shared with TRBD2. The CDR3 extends over 14 amino acids. Germline V gene sequence: CDR1 LNHNV, CDR2 YYDKDF (reference sequence). Losses at the gene ends were 2 bases for V and 3 bases for J; bases not matched to a gene: 2. The CDR3 loop is CATSRKLAEETQYF. In DNA, the CDR3 is TGTGCCACCAGCAGAAAACTAGCGGAAGAGACCCAGTACTTC.

The V and J genes are TRBV2 and TRBJ1-5; D is uncertain. CDR1 and CDR2 from the germline V gene are SNHLY and FYNNEI. This CDR3 has 13 amino acids. V was cut by 4 bases and J by 1 base, with 5 bases left in between. CDR3 DNA sequence: TGTGCCAGCAGTGTCGGGAGCAATCAGCCCCAGCATTTT. Its protein product is CASSVGSNQPQHF.

V is TRBV7-9 and J is TRBJ2-7; TRBD1 matches 7 bases. The germline gives CDR1 SEHNR, CDR2 FQNEAQ (reference sequence). This CDR3 region has 15 residues. V lost 1 base, J lost 3 bases, and 6 bases stayed unmatched. The CDR3 sequence is CASSLGTGVNYEQYF. For the CDR3, the DNA is TGTGCCAGCAGCTTAGGGACAGGAGTCAACTACGAGCAGTACTTC.

The rearrangement uses TRBV5-8 and TRBJ1-2, with D unresolved. Per germline, CDR1 SGHTS and CDR2 YDEGEE. The CDR3 is made up of 17 amino acids. Between the trimmed V and J ends, which lost 4 bases and 4 bases, there was a span of 23 bases. CDR3 bases: TGTGCCAGCAGCCTCCGGGTCATCATCCTCTCTTCCTATGGCTACACCTTC. This sequence encodes CASSLRVIILSSYGYTF.

J is TRBJ1-1 and V is TRBV5-6, with a weak D call TRBD1 (5 bases). This CDR3 is 13 amino acids long. Looked up from germline, CDR1 is SGHDT and CDR2 is YYEEEE. Trimming stripped 0 bases from V and 4 bases from J, with 7 bases between. For the CDR3, the DNA is TGTGCCAGCAGCTTGGGAAGGGGCACTGAAGCTTTCTTT. It yields the protein CASSLGRGTEAFF.

The chain combines TRBV6-5 with TRBJ2-2; 7 bases line up with TRBD2. V dropped 0 bases and J dropped 6; count of bases not matched to a gene: 7. The CDR3 is made up of 16 amino acids. Germline CDR1 and CDR2: MNHEY and SVGAGI. The CDR3, as DNA: TGTGCCAGCAGTTACTCCCTAACTAGCGACCCCGGGGAGCTGTTTTTT. The encoded protein is CASSYSLTSDPGELFF.

This chain uses TRBV7-9 with TRBJ2-7, with 10 bases identical to TRBD1. This CDR3 spans 16 amino acids. In germline, CDR1 is SEHNR, CDR2 FQNEAQ (reference sequence). Trimming at V came to 5 bases and at J to 6 bases, leaving 13 bases not matched to a gene. The CDR3 protein is CASSPLLGQGLSEQYF. CDR3 bases: TGTGCCAGCAGCCCCCTCCTGGGACAGGGGCTCTCCGAGCAGTACTTC.

A few counts support this clone. J is TRBJ2-4 and V is TRBV19; 15 nucleotides agree with TRBD2. The CDR3 is 15 residues long. The germline CDR1 and CDR2 sequences are LNHDA and SQIVND (reference sequence). J was trimmed by 12 bases and V by 3 bases; bases with no gene match: 6. Here the CDR3 reads CASSISGLAGGTQYF. The CDR3 DNA is TGTGCCAGTAGTATTTCCGGACTAGCGGGAGGGACTCAGTACTTC. Together with reference TRBV19 and TRBJ2-4, the CDR3 gives the full variable domain: DGGITQSPKYLFRKEGQNVTLSCEQNLNHDAMYWYRQDPGQGLRLIYYSQIVNDFQKGDIAEGYSVSREKKESFPLTVTSAQKNPTAFYLCASSISGLAGGTQYFGAGTRLSVL.

The rearrangement links TRBV4-3 to TRBJ2-1; TRBD1 is a possible D gene (6 bases). Germline-derived CDR1 and CDR2 are LGHNA and YSLEER. This CDR3 is built from 17 residues. Trimming removed 0 bases at V and 2 bases at J, with 14 bases between. The DNA for the CDR3 is TGCGCCAGCAGCCAAGAAGATTTGGGGGCCACCTACAATGAGCAGTTCTTC. Encoded protein: CASSQEDLGATYNEQFF.

CDR3 region: CASSFHRAHEQYF. CDR3 nucleotide sequence: TGCGCCAGCAGCTTTCACAGGGCCCACGAGCAGTACTTC. The chain joins TRBV5-1 to TRBJ2-7; tentatively, D is TRBD1 (6 bases). Trimming left V 2 bases short and J 5 bases short, with 11 bases between. This CDR3 is built from 13 residues. The V gene's germline CDR1 is SGHRS and CDR2 YFSETQ.

The chain employs TRBV18 and TRBJ2-5; TRBD2 matches 9 bases. J gave up 1 base and V 0 bases, and 3 bases lay outside the gene matches. The CDR3 has 16 residues. Germline-derived CDR1 and CDR2 are KGHSH and LQKENI. This CDR3 reads CASSPPSGGPQETQYF. CDR3 in DNA: TGTGCCAGCTCACCACCTAGCGGGGGCCCCCAAGAGACCCAGTACTTC.

This clone was observed once. The chain carries TRBV2 and TRBJ2-7; D might be TRBD2 (6 bases). Germline assignment: CDR1 SNHLY and CDR2 FYNNEI. This CDR3 is 13 amino acids long. The V end lost 3 bases, the J end lost 3 bases, and 9 bases lay between the germline ends. This chain's CDR3 is CASSDGGVYEQYF. CDR3 DNA sequence: TGTGCCAGCAGTGACGGAGGGGTCTACGAGCAGTACTTC. Full variable domain (remainder filled in from reference TRBV2 and TRBJ2-7): EPEVTQTPSHQVTQMGQEVILRCVPISNHLYFYWYRQILGQKVEFLVSFYNNEISEKSEIFDDQFSVERPDGSNFTLKIRSTKLEDSAMYFCASSDGGVYEQYFGPGTRLTVT.

V is TRBV6-6 and J is TRBJ1-2; 7 bases are shared with TRBD1. After removal of 6 bases from V and 10 bases from J, the junction contained 11 bases not matched to a gene. The CDR3 sequence is 13 residues long. Germline assignment: CDR1 MNHNY and CDR2 SVGAGI (reference sequence). The CDR3 nucleotides read TGTGCCAGCAGCCCCGACAGGGCCCCTGTCTACACCTTC. Protein product: CASSPDRAPVYTF.

V gene TRBV5-1 combines with J gene TRBJ2-3; 7 bases are shared with TRBD1. V shed 0 bases, J shed 5 bases, and the junction held 6 bases outside the gene matches. The CDR3 totals 15 residues. The germline CDR1 and CDR2 sequences are SGHRS and YFSETQ. DNA for the CDR3: TGCGCCAGCAGCTTGGGACAGGGTAGTGGAGATACGCAGTATTTT. It specifies CASSLGQGSGDTQYF. The whole variable domain, filled in from reference TRBV5-1 and TRBJ2-3, reads KAGVTQTPRYLIKTRGQQVTLSCSPISGHRSVSWYQQTPGQGLQFLFEYFSETQRNKGNFPGRFSGRQFSNSRSEMNVSTLELGDSALYLCASSLGQGSGDTQYFGPGTRLTVL.

This clone has just a few counts. The chain links TRBV11-3 to TRBJ2-2; the D is unclear. Germline assignment: CDR1 SGHNT and CDR2 YENEEA. With 5 bases removed from V and 8 bases from J, the gap between germline ends came to 15 bases. This CDR3 spans 14 amino acids. CDR3 sequence: CASSPNPSLGELFF. The CDR3 DNA reads as TGTGCCAGCAGCCCGAACCCATCTCTAGGGGAGCTGTTTTTT.

The chain is built from TRBV4-3 and TRBJ2-1; 7 nucleotides agree with TRBD1. The CDR3 runs to 15 residues. After removal of 1 base from V and 6 bases from J, the junction contained 6 bases not matched to a gene. Germline V gene lookup returns CDR1 LGHNA and CDR2 YSLEER. As DNA, the CDR3 is TGCGCCAGCAGCCAAGGACAGGGAAGAGGCAATGAGCAGTTCTTC. Translated, it gives CASSQGQGRGNEQFF.

The chain recombines TRBV15 with TRBJ2-2; D gene uncertain. V dropped 2 bases and J dropped 0 bases, with 19 bases sitting between them. This CDR3 contains 19 residues. Germline V gene data show CDR1 as LNHNV and CDR2 as YYDKDF (reference sequence). The CDR3 reads CATSRLEYLSLPNTGELFF. The CDR3 bases are TGTGCCACCAGCAGACTGGAGTATTTATCCCTCCCGAACACCGGGGAGCTGTTTTTT.

This chain links TRBV13 with TRBJ1-2; the match to TRBD1 covers 9 bases. The CDR3 length is 15 residues. CDR1 and CDR2 from the germline V gene are PRHDT and FYEKMQ (reference sequence). V was pared by 4 bases and J by 6 bases, with 9 bases of the junction left unmatched. The CDR3 DNA is TGTGCCAGCAGCTCCCGGACAGGGGCTTTAGATGGCTACACCTTC. It encodes CASSSRTGALDGYTF.